These 9 T cell receptor beta chains came from one sample sequenced in a study of PD-L1 blockade in urothelial cancer. Data came from immunoSEQ multiplex PCR; TCRdb stores just in-frame clones and leaves some out. This table holds some 79,000 clones, roughly 82% found once. The starting material was PBMCs, obtained around atezolizumab (anti-PD-L1) treatment. The source of these receptors is a man between 65 and 79 years old with urothelial cancer.

CDR3 sequence: CASSTSGGVNTGELFF. The CDR3 DNA reads as TGTGCCAGCAGCACGAGCGGGGGGGTCAACACCGGGGAGCTGTTTTTT. The rearrangement links TRBV9 to TRBJ2-2; 10 bases match TRBD2. The germline CDR1 and CDR2 sequences are SGDLS and YYNGEE. Unmatched junction bases numbered 5, after V lost 4 bases and J lost 2 bases. The CDR3 spans 16 residues.

The chain uses TRBV5-8 and TRBJ2-3; a weak D match, TRBD2 (5 bases). This CDR3 region has 11 residues. V dropped 4 bases and J dropped 7 bases, with 7 bases sitting between them. Germline V gene lookup returns CDR1 SGHTS and CDR2 YDEGEE. This CDR3 is CASSPDYTQYF. CDR3 nucleotides: TGTGCCAGCAGCCCGGACTATACGCAGTATTTT. Variable domain in full (rest from reference TRBV5-8 and TRBJ2-3): EAGVTQSPTHLIKTRGQQATLRCSPISGHTSVYWYQQALGLGLQFLLWYDEGEERNRGNFPPRFSGRQFPNYSSELNVNALELEDSALYLCASSPDYTQYFGPGTRLTVL.

The rearrangement uses TRBV7-8 and TRBJ2-1, with 8 positions matching TRBD1. The CDR3 sequence is 14 residues long. Looked up from germline, CDR1 is SGHVS and CDR2 is FQNEAQ. V lost 5 bases and J lost 6; bases outside the gene matches: 6. The CDR3 coding sequence is TGTGCCAGCAGCCCGGGACAGGTCGGCAATGAGCAGTTCTTC. Its translation is CASSPGQVGNEQFF.

The CDR3 DNA sequence: TGTGCTAGTGGCCTGGGGGGGGATCAGCCCCAGCATTTT. This encodes CASGLGGDQPQHF. This chain uses TRBV12-5 with TRBJ1-5, with D maybe TRBD1 (5 bases). Germline CDR1 is LGHNT and CDR2 is FRNRAP. The CDR3 runs to 13 residues. V gave up 6 bases and J gave up 5 bases, with 11 bases separating them.

The chain combines TRBV6-4 with TRBJ2-3; 7 bases align to TRBD2. V shed 4 bases, J shed 1 base, and the junction held 8 bases outside the gene matches. CDR1 and CDR2 from the germline V gene are MRHNA and SNTAGT. The CDR3 is made up of 16 amino acids. CDR3 DNA: TGTGCCAGCAGTGCGAGGGTCCGGGGGGGCACAGATACGCAGTATTTT. It encodes CASSARVRGGTDTQYF.

The chain uses TRBV30 and TRBJ2-3; TRBD2 matches at 9 bases. The CDR3 length is 14 residues. The ends lost 4 bases at V and 1 base at J; junction bases unmatched: 3. Per the germline V gene, CDR1 is GTSNPN and CDR2 is SVGIG (reference sequence). The CDR3 is CAWKVAGGTDTQYF. CDR3 DNA: TGTGCCTGGAAGGTAGCGGGAGGCACAGATACGCAGTATTTT.

V and J are TRBV5-1 and TRBJ2-1, with 7 nucleotides matching TRBD2. The junction had 10 bases not matched to a gene; V was cut back by 6 bases and J by 4 bases. Germline V CDR1 and CDR2: SGHRS, YFSETQ. This CDR3 has 15 residues. In DNA, the CDR3 is TGCGCCAGCAACCCGAGCGGGGCCCTATACAATGAGCAGTTCTTC. Amino acid sequence: CASNPSGALYNEQFF.

V gene TRBV9 combines with J gene TRBJ2-5; 9 bases are shared with TRBD1. The CDR3 is made up of 16 amino acids. Looked up from germline, CDR1 is SGDLS and CDR2 is YYNGEE. V lost 0 bases, J lost 2 bases, and 5 bases stayed unmatched. The CDR3 DNA reads as TGTGCCAGCAGCGTAGTAGGGACAGGGTTTCAAGAGACCCAGTACTTC. This encodes CASSVVGTGFQETQYF.

The chain is built from TRBV19 and TRBJ2-2, with unresolved D. V lost 10 bases and J 6 bases, leaving 6 bases between the germline ends. This CDR3 is 10 amino acids long. Per germline, CDR1 LNHDA and CDR2 SQIVND (reference sequence). The CDR3 loop is CATAAGELFF. The CDR3 DNA sequence: TGTGCCACCGCAGCCGGGGAGCTGTTTTTT.